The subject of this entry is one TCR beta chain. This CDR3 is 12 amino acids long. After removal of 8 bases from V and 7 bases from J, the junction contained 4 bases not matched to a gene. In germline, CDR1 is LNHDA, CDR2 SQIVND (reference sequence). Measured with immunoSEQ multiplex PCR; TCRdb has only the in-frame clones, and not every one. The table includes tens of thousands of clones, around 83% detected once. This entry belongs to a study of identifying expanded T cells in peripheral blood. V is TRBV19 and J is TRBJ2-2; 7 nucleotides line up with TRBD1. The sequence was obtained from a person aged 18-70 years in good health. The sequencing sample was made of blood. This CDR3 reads CASLGGHGELFF. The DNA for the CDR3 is TGTGCCAGTCTAGGGGGCCACGGGGAGCTGTTTTTT.